Listed below are T cell receptor beta chains from one sample, sequenced in a study of T-cell memory formation after mild COVID-19. TCRdb reprocessed the 5' RACE reads via MiXCR and lists one record per CDR3 protein. The table lists about 400,000 distinct CDR3 sequences, 20% to 25% of them singletons. Sequences were obtained from PBMCs or a T cell subset sorted from them (not recorded which). The receptors here all came from an adult woman who had mild COVID-19 (a few samples of this study predate the infection). Cell type and time point are not known. Both conserved end residues are part of each CDR3. The D gene is left open where the match is weak. Size is stated for part of the rows, as once, few or many counts, or as a class when the clone is expanded.

d_call: NA
j_call: TRBJ2-5
clone_size: few
v_call: TRBV5-6
cdr3_aa: CASSLVLEQETQYF
cdr3_nt: TGTGCCAGCAGCTTGGTGTTGGAACAAGAGACCCAGTACTTC

d_call: TRBD1
j_call: TRBJ1-1
clone_size: NA
v_call: TRBV29-1
cdr3_aa: CSVAGGGPRGEAFF
cdr3_nt: TGCAGCGTCGCAGGGGGGGGCCCCCGGGGTGAAGCTTTCTTT

d_call: TRBD2
j_call: TRBJ2-7
clone_size: NA
v_call: TRBV29-1
cdr3_aa: CSVDSGSASYEQYF
cdr3_nt: TGCAGCGTCGATAGCGGGAGTGCTTCCTACGAGCAGTACTTC

d_call: NA
j_call: TRBJ2-5
clone_size: few
v_call: TRBV29-1
cdr3_aa: CSVSKSGTAETQYF
cdr3_nt: TGCAGCGTTTCCAAGTCCGGGACCGCAGAGACCCAGTACTTC

d_call: NA
j_call: TRBJ2-5
clone_size: few
v_call: TRBV6-1
cdr3_aa: CASSEGGFRETQYF
cdr3_nt: TGTGCCAGCAGTGAAGGGGGCTTCAGGGAGACCCAGTACTTC

d_call: NA
j_call: TRBJ2-7
clone_size: NA
v_call: TRBV4-3
cdr3_aa: CASRGLRGEQYF
cdr3_nt: TGCGCCAGCAGGGGGCTCCGGGGCGAGCAGTACTTC

d_call: NA
j_call: TRBJ1-1
clone_size: few
v_call: TRBV7-2
cdr3_aa: CASKTGPMNTEAFF
cdr3_nt: TGTGCCAGCAAAACGGGACCCATGAACACTGAAGCTTTCTTT

d_call: TRBD1
j_call: TRBJ2-3
clone_size: NA
v_call: TRBV7-9
cdr3_aa: CASSSSNRGRKDTQYF
cdr3_nt: TGTGCCAGCAGCTCATCAAACAGGGGGCGCAAAGATACGCAGTATTTT

d_call: NA
j_call: TRBJ2-5
clone_size: many
v_call: TRBV5-1
cdr3_aa: CASSFDRVKETQYF
cdr3_nt: TGCGCCAGCAGCTTCGACAGAGTGAAAGAGACCCAGTACTTC

d_call: TRBD2
j_call: TRBJ2-3
clone_size: NA
v_call: TRBV12-3/TRBV12-4
cdr3_aa: CASSRTSGKTDTQYF
cdr3_nt: TGTGCCAGCAGTAGGACTAGCGGGAAAACAGATACGCAGTATTTT

d_call: NA
j_call: TRBJ2-1
clone_size: few
v_call: TRBV12-3/TRBV12-4
cdr3_aa: CASRKTGVEQFF
cdr3_nt: TGTGCCAGCAGAAAAACAGGAGTTGAGCAGTTCTTC

d_call: TRBD1
j_call: TRBJ2-4
clone_size: few
v_call: TRBV4-3
cdr3_aa: CASSQVPRTGIQYF
cdr3_nt: TGCGCCAGCAGCCAAGTCCCCAGGACAGGCATTCAGTACTTC

d_call: NA
j_call: TRBJ2-7
clone_size: many
v_call: TRBV5-1
cdr3_aa: CASSNDREPYEQYF
cdr3_nt: TGCGCCAGCAGCAATGACCGGGAACCCTACGAGCAGTACTTC

d_call: TRBD1
j_call: TRBJ2-4
clone_size: NA
v_call: TRBV18
cdr3_aa: CASSYGQGATKNIQYF
cdr3_nt: TGTGCCAGCTCATATGGACAGGGGGCAACCAAAAACATTCAGTACTTC

d_call: TRBD2
j_call: TRBJ2-5
clone_size: NA
v_call: TRBV20-1
cdr3_aa: CSARPPPGLAGEEETQYF
cdr3_nt: TGCAGTGCTAGACCCCCTCCGGGACTAGCGGGAGAGGAAGAGACCCAGTACTTC

d_call: TRBD1
j_call: TRBJ2-7
clone_size: few
v_call: TRBV6-5
cdr3_aa: CASSYSNGQAYEQYF
cdr3_nt: TGTGCCAGCAGTTACTCGAACGGACAGGCCTACGAGCAGTACTTC

d_call: NA
j_call: TRBJ1-2
clone_size: NA
v_call: TRBV6-4
cdr3_aa: CASSDGGRSGYTF
cdr3_nt: TGTGCCAGCAGTGACGGGGGGAGGAGTGGCTACACCTTC

d_call: NA
j_call: TRBJ2-3
clone_size: NA
v_call: TRBV9
cdr3_aa: CASSVESAGRDTQYF
cdr3_nt: TGTGCCAGCAGCGTAGAAAGCGCGGGCCGGGATACGCAGTATTTT

d_call: NA
j_call: TRBJ2-5
clone_size: NA
v_call: TRBV6-5
cdr3_aa: CASSETLQETQYF
cdr3_nt: TGTGCCAGCAGTGAGACACTACAAGAGACCCAGTACTTC

d_call: NA
j_call: TRBJ1-4
clone_size: few
v_call: TRBV10-3
cdr3_aa: CAICSSPNEKLFF
cdr3_nt: TGTGCCATCTGTTCCAGTCCTAATGAAAAACTGTTTTTT

d_call: TRBD2
j_call: TRBJ2-5
clone_size: NA
v_call: TRBV5-5
cdr3_aa: CASSWGSSGTQETQYF
cdr3_nt: TGTGCCAGCAGCTGGGGTAGTAGCGGGACTCAAGAGACCCAGTACTTC

d_call: NA
j_call: TRBJ2-2
clone_size: NA
v_call: TRBV6-4
cdr3_aa: CASSGPTGELFF
cdr3_nt: TGTGCCAGCAGTGGCCCAACCGGGGAGCTGTTTTTT

d_call: NA
j_call: TRBJ2-2
clone_size: few
v_call: TRBV5-6
cdr3_aa: CASSLANKNTGELFF
cdr3_nt: TGTGCCAGCAGCTTGGCCAATAAGAACACCGGGGAGCTGTTTTTT

d_call: NA
j_call: TRBJ2-5
clone_size: many
v_call: TRBV3-1
cdr3_aa: CASSQGGPGLSLYF
cdr3_nt: TGTGCCAGCAGCCAAGGTGGACCTGGACTATCTCTGTACTTC

d_call: NA
j_call: TRBJ2-7
clone_size: NA
v_call: TRBV4-3
cdr3_aa: CASSQEGVPLVYEQYF
cdr3_nt: TGCGCCAGCAGCCAAGAAGGGGTCCCCCTAGTGTACGAGCAGTACTTC

d_call: TRBD1
j_call: TRBJ2-7
clone_size: few
v_call: TRBV29-1
cdr3_aa: CSVRSGTAAYEQYF
cdr3_nt: TGCAGCGTTCGCTCCGGGACAGCCGCCTACGAGCAGTACTTC

d_call: NA
j_call: TRBJ2-1
clone_size: NA
v_call: TRBV12-3/TRBV12-4
cdr3_aa: CASSYGSEQFF
cdr3_nt: TGTGCCAGCAGTTACGGCAGCGAGCAGTTCTTC

d_call: NA
j_call: TRBJ2-1
clone_size: NA
v_call: TRBV6-1
cdr3_aa: CASSATSSYNEQFF
cdr3_nt: TGTGCCAGCAGTGCCACTTCTTCCTACAATGAGCAGTTCTTC

d_call: NA
j_call: TRBJ2-7
clone_size: NA
v_call: TRBV29-1
cdr3_aa: CSVAPDRRDEQYF
cdr3_nt: TGCAGCGTTGCCCCGGACAGGAGGGACGAGCAGTACTTC

d_call: NA
j_call: TRBJ2-1
clone_size: NA
v_call: TRBV7-8
cdr3_aa: CASLEGEQFF
cdr3_nt: TGTGCCTCCCTGGAGGGGGAGCAGTTCTTC

d_call: TRBD2
j_call: TRBJ2-3
clone_size: once
v_call: TRBV12-3/TRBV12-4
cdr3_aa: CASRFSGGAWDTQYF
cdr3_nt: TGTGCCAGCAGATTTAGCGGGGGGGCCTGGGATACGCAGTATTTT

d_call: NA
j_call: TRBJ2-7
clone_size: NA
v_call: TRBV5-5
cdr3_aa: CASSTRTVRYEQYF
cdr3_nt: TGTGCCAGCAGCACCAGAACTGTTCGGTACGAGCAGTACTTC

d_call: NA
j_call: TRBJ1-2
clone_size: NA
v_call: TRBV18
cdr3_aa: CASSPARPRTGYTF
cdr3_nt: TGTGCCAGCTCACCGGCTAGGCCAAGGACTGGCTACACCTTC

d_call: TRBD1
j_call: TRBJ2-7
clone_size: NA
v_call: TRBV12-3/TRBV12-4
cdr3_aa: CASRPGTGVRGEQYF
cdr3_nt: TGTGCCAGCAGACCCGGGACAGGGGTTAGAGGGGAGCAGTACTTC

d_call: NA
j_call: TRBJ2-1
clone_size: many
v_call: TRBV7-2
cdr3_aa: CASSPHEQFF
cdr3_nt: TGTGCCAGCAGCCCCCATGAGCAGTTCTTC

d_call: NA
j_call: TRBJ1-1
clone_size: few
v_call: TRBV6-5
cdr3_aa: CARMPDFLDDAFF
cdr3_nt: TGTGCCAGAATGCCAGATTTTCTCGATGATGCTTTCTTT

d_call: NA
j_call: TRBJ1-2
clone_size: NA
v_call: TRBV27
cdr3_aa: CASSLLRGEYGYTF
cdr3_nt: TGTGCCAGCAGTTTACTCAGGGGTGAATATGGCTACACCTTC

d_call: TRBD1
j_call: TRBJ2-1
clone_size: once
v_call: TRBV7-3
cdr3_aa: CASSLKGQGALHEQFF
cdr3_nt: TGTGCCAGCAGCTTAAAGGGGCAGGGGGCGTTACATGAGCAGTTCTTC

d_call: NA
j_call: TRBJ2-1
clone_size: few
v_call: TRBV5-1
cdr3_aa: CASTLGGEEQFF
cdr3_nt: TGCGCCAGCACTTTAGGCGGGGAGGAGCAGTTCTTC

d_call: TRBD1
j_call: TRBJ2-3
clone_size: few
v_call: TRBV9
cdr3_aa: CASSIRTGTTDTQYF
cdr3_nt: TGTGCCAGCAGCATAAGGACAGGGACAACAGATACGCAGTATTTT

d_call: NA
j_call: TRBJ1-5
clone_size: NA
v_call: TRBV29-1
cdr3_aa: CSVEDRIRFLVQPQHF
cdr3_nt: TGCAGCGTTGAAGATCGGATTAGGTTTCTGGTTCAGCCCCAGCATTTT

d_call: TRBD2
j_call: TRBJ2-7
clone_size: few
v_call: TRBV29-1
cdr3_aa: CSVPRGLASAEQYF
cdr3_nt: TGCAGCGTCCCCCGGGGACTAGCTAGCGCCGAGCAGTACTTC

d_call: NA
j_call: TRBJ2-6
clone_size: NA
v_call: TRBV28
cdr3_aa: CASSLRGFGANVLTF
cdr3_nt: TGTGCCAGCAGTCTTCGGGGCTTTGGGGCCAACGTCCTGACTTTC

d_call: NA
j_call: TRBJ2-5
clone_size: few
v_call: TRBV7-9
cdr3_aa: CASSLPTGRQETQYF
cdr3_nt: TGTGCCAGCAGCTTACCGACAGGGAGGCAAGAGACCCAGTACTTC

d_call: NA
j_call: TRBJ1-6
clone_size: NA
v_call: TRBV6-4
cdr3_aa: CASSDEGEHSPLHF
cdr3_nt: TGTGCCAGCAGTGATGAGGGGGAACATTCACCCCTCCACTTT

d_call: NA
j_call: TRBJ2-1
clone_size: NA
v_call: TRBV24-1
cdr3_aa: CATSDSAEARGRVYEQFF
cdr3_nt: TGTGCCACCAGTGATTCCGCGGAGGCTAGAGGGAGAGTATATGAGCAGTTCTTC

d_call: NA
j_call: TRBJ1-2
clone_size: NA
v_call: TRBV29-1
cdr3_aa: CSVELARYGYTF
cdr3_nt: TGCAGCGTTGAGCTAGCAAGATATGGCTACACCTTC

d_call: NA
j_call: TRBJ2-2
clone_size: NA
v_call: TRBV20-1
cdr3_aa: CSARDIGGTGELFF
cdr3_nt: TGCAGTGCTAGAGATATTGGGGGCACCGGGGAGCTGTTTTTT

d_call: TRBD1
j_call: TRBJ1-1
clone_size: few
v_call: TRBV3-1
cdr3_aa: CASSQEGDSGEAFF
cdr3_nt: TGTGCCAGCAGCCAAGAGGGGGACAGCGGTGAAGCTTTCTTT

d_call: TRBD1
j_call: TRBJ2-5
clone_size: NA
v_call: TRBV2
cdr3_aa: CASRGQVGSGETQYF
cdr3_nt: TGTGCCAGCAGGGGACAGGTAGGGTCAGGAGAGACCCAGTACTTC

d_call: NA
j_call: TRBJ2-2
clone_size: NA
v_call: TRBV9
cdr3_aa: CASSGQGSSTGELFF
cdr3_nt: TGTGCCAGCAGCGGCCAGGGGTCGAGCACCGGGGAGCTGTTTTTT

d_call: NA
j_call: TRBJ1-5
clone_size: few
v_call: TRBV12-5
cdr3_aa: CASGSSSWDSNQPQHF
cdr3_nt: TGTGCTAGTGGTTCGTCTTCATGGGATAGCAATCAGCCCCAGCATTTT